Shown below are 23 T cell receptor beta chains from a single sample sequenced in a study of T cells after yellow fever vaccination. A single record per CDR3 protein comes from TCRdb applying MiXCR to the 5' RACE reads. The sample yields 250,000 to 300,000 distinct CDR3 sequences, roughly 5.2% seen once. The material sequenced was CD4+ T cells sorted from PBMCs, taken on the day of the yellow fever booster vaccination. The receptors were gathered from a man younger than 35 who received the YFV17D yellow fever vaccine.

This clonotype was seen a few times. This sequence joins TRBV6-5 and TRBJ1-1; tentative D call: TRBD1 (6 bases). The V end lost 0 bases, the J end lost 4 bases, and 15 bases lay between the germline ends. The germline gives CDR1 MNHEY, CDR2 SVGAGI. The length of the CDR3 is 16 residues. The CDR3 reads CASSYSIGGLRTEAFF. In nucleotides, the CDR3 is TGTGCCAGCAGTTACTCGATTGGGGGCCTGCGCACTGAAGCTTTCTTT.

V usage is TRBV19 and J usage is TRBJ2-7; 7 bases fit TRBD2. Looked up from germline, CDR1 is LNHDA and CDR2 is SQIVND (reference sequence). V dropped 7 bases and J dropped 2; count of bases not matched to a gene: 8. This CDR3 spans 14 amino acids. The CDR3: CASTPTSLAYEQYF. The CDR3 DNA is TGTGCCAGTACGCCGACTAGCCTCGCCTACGAGCAGTACTTC.

This clonotype has more than one count but fewer than ten. Compared with germline, one end of the junction differs, possibly owing to a read error. The genes are TRBV20-1 and TRBJ1-2; the match to TRBD1 covers 9 bases. Per the germline V gene, CDR1 is DFQATT and CDR2 is SNEGSKA (reference sequence). This CDR3 is 12 amino acids long. CDR3 sequence reads: CSDRQGGYGYTF. The CDR3 coding sequence is TGCAGTGATAGACAGGGGGGCTATGGCTACACCTTC.

This clonotype occurred a few times. The chain combines TRBV5-1 with TRBJ2-3; 15 bases align to TRBD2. Looked up from germline, CDR1 is SGHRS and CDR2 is YFSETQ. The ends lost 4 bases at V and 9 bases at J; junction bases unmatched: 12. This CDR3 spans 17 amino acids. The CDR3 region is CASSQGLAGGQVRTQYF. The DNA of the CDR3 is TGCGCCAGCAGCCAGGGACTAGCGGGGGGCCAAGTCAGAACGCAGTATTTT.

Only a few counts were recorded for this clonotype. The chain has TRBV5-1 and TRBJ2-3; D is unclear. V gave up 2 bases and J gave up 0 bases, with 13 bases separating them. Germline CDR1 SGHRS, CDR2 YFSETQ. The CDR3 length is 16 residues. CDR3 region: CASSFRPPDSTDTQYF. CDR3 sequence (DNA): TGCGCCAGCAGCTTTCGACCACCAGATAGCACAGATACGCAGTATTTT.

This clonotype was seen a few times. V usage is TRBV7-9 and J usage is TRBJ1-1; no firm D call. The germline V gene encodes CDR1 SEHNR and CDR2 FQNEAQ (reference sequence). Trimming removed 5 bases from V and 0 bases from J, with 10 bases in between. The CDR3 consists of 14 residues. As DNA, the CDR3 is TGTGCCAGCAGCCCCCGTTTGGTGAACACTGAAGCTTTCTTT. This translates into CASSPRLVNTEAFF.

The table lists this clonotype with many counts. This rearrangement joins TRBV12-3 or TRBV12-4 to TRBJ2-7; 9 bases agree with TRBD1. This CDR3 region has 20 residues. V was pared by 8 bases and J by 3 bases, with 26 bases of the junction left unmatched. The CDR3 loop reads CASAGWTLRPGTGKDYEQYF. The CDR3 DNA sequence: TGTGCCAGCGCTGGGTGGACCCTCCGACCCGGGACAGGGAAAGACTACGAGCAGTACTTC.

This clonotype was seen a few times. The chain links TRBV20-1 to TRBJ2-2; tentative D call: TRBD1 (6 bases). V was pared by 6 bases and J by 4 bases, with 12 bases between. The CDR3 length is 13 residues. Germline V CDR1 and CDR2: DFQATT, SNEGSKA (reference sequence). The CDR3 DNA sequence: TGCAGTGCCGTACAGGGTGTCACCGGGGAGCTGTTTTTT. Amino acid sequence: CSAVQGVTGELFF.

The chain joins TRBV5-1 to TRBJ1-3; D is perhaps TRBD1 (5 bases). CDR1 and CDR2 from the germline V gene are SGHRS and YFSETQ. V lost 0 bases, J lost 7 bases, and 11 bases lay in between. The CDR3 contains 14 residues. The CDR3 bases are TGCGCCAGCAGCTTGGCGGGGCTCGATAACACCATATATTTT. Its translation is CASSLAGLDNTIYF.

This clonotype has only a few counts. The chain is built from TRBV12-3 or TRBV12-4 and TRBJ1-2; D ambiguous. Trimming stripped 3 bases from V and 4 bases from J, with 12 bases between. This CDR3 has 14 amino acids. The CDR3 sequence: CASSLESAGYGYTF. CDR3 DNA sequence: TGTGCCAGCAGTTTGGAGTCGGCAGGCTATGGCTACACCTTC.

This chain joins TRBV2 and TRBJ1-6; 10 bases line up with TRBD1. With 7 bases clipped from V and 7 bases from J, the junction kept 4 bases outside the gene matches. CDR3 length: 14 amino acids. The germline V gene has CDR1 SNHLY and CDR2 FYNNEI. The CDR3 sequence: CASTQTGGNSPLHF. The CDR3, as DNA: TGTGCCAGCACCCAGACAGGGGGCAATTCACCCCTCCACTTT.

The chain employs TRBV24-1 and TRBJ2-1; 7 nucleotides agree with TRBD2. CDR1 and CDR2 (germline): KGHDR, SFDVKD. CDR3 length equals 16 residues. Losses at the gene ends were 1 base for V and 4 bases for J; bases not matched to a gene: 6. The CDR3 DNA is TGTGCCACCAGTGATTTCGAACGGGGGGATTACAATGAGCAGTTCTTC. Protein sequence: CATSDFERGDYNEQFF.

This clonotype occurred a few times. The chain has TRBV20-1 and TRBJ1-2, with 9 bases identical to TRBD1. The junction had 7 bases not matched to a gene; V was cut back by 4 bases and J by 7 bases. Germline loops: CDR1 DFQATT, CDR2 SNEGSKA (reference sequence). This CDR3 is 13 amino acids long. Here the CDR3 reads CSAKWDRVGGYTF. As DNA, the CDR3 is TGCAGTGCTAAATGGGACAGGGTGGGTGGCTACACCTTC.

This clonotype was detected a few times. The chain carries TRBV12-3 or TRBV12-4 and TRBJ1-2; 9 positions match TRBD1. The length of the CDR3 is 14 residues. The junction had 9 bases not matched to a gene; V was cut back by 5 bases and J by 8 bases. CDR3 nucleotide sequence: TGTGCCAGCAGTCGCCGACAGGGGGTTTCGGGCTACACCTTC. Translating gives CASSRRQGVSGYTF.

Many counts were recorded for this clonotype. This chain links TRBV5-1 with TRBJ2-1; D call uncertain. V shed 2 bases and J shed 2 bases, with 8 bases lying between them. The germline CDR1 and CDR2 sequences are SGHRS and YFSETQ. The CDR3 totals 14 residues. Written as DNA, the CDR3 is TGCGCCAGCAGCTTAACAGAAGCCTACAATGAGCAGTTCTTC. Amino acids: CASSLTEAYNEQFF.

This clonotype was seen more than once but under ten times. This chain uses TRBV28 with TRBJ2-5, with a possible D match to TRBD1 (6 bases). The V gene lost 6 bases and the J gene lost 5 bases, with 13 bases spanning the gap. Germline CDR1 reads MDHEN; CDR2 reads SYDVKM. The CDR3 contains 13 residues. The CDR3 protein is CASSSGQLETQYF. In DNA, the CDR3 is TGTGCCAGCAGCTCCGGACAGTTGGAGACCCAGTACTTC.

This chain joins TRBV11-2 and TRBJ2-5; 12 bases fit TRBD2. Germline CDR1 reads SGHAT; CDR2 reads FQNNGV. This CDR3 contains 17 residues. V lost 3 bases to trimming and J lost 2 bases; unmatched junction nucleotides: 7. The CDR3 DNA reads TGTGCCAGCAGCTTGGGCCTAGCGGGGGGGAATCAAGAGACCCAGTACTTC. Its protein is CASSLGLAGGNQETQYF.

This chain connects TRBV12-3 or TRBV12-4 to TRBJ2-3; a possible D gene is TRBD2 (5 bases). V was clipped by 5 bases and J by 2 bases, with 11 bases between them. This CDR3 has 14 residues. CDR3 DNA sequence: TGTGCCAGCAGTAGAGGGTGGATCACAGATACGCAGTATTTT. Amino acid sequence: CASSRGWITDTQYF.

This clonotype was detected many times. The chain has TRBV5-1 and TRBJ1-4; possible D gene TRBD1, 6 bases. Germline-derived CDR1 and CDR2 are SGHRS and YFSETQ. V was trimmed by 0 bases and J by 6 bases, leaving 9 bases between them. The CDR3 covers 14 residues. CDR3 in DNA: TGCGCCAGCAGCTTGGGGTGGACAGATGAAAAACTGTTTTTT. Encoded protein: CASSLGWTDEKLFF.

This clonotype was observed at least ten times. The chain is built from TRBV7-2 and TRBJ1-1; no definite D call. The CDR3 contains 13 residues. Per germline, CDR1 SGHTA and CDR2 FQGNSA. The V end was cut by 7 bases, the J end by 2 bases, with 11 bases between. In DNA, the CDR3 is TGTGCCAGCAAGGTGGGGATTAACACTGAAGCTTTCTTT. Residues: CASKVGINTEAFF.

This clonotype was found many times. This chain joins TRBV29-1 and TRBJ2-3, with no clear D. V lost 3 bases and J 6 bases, leaving 4 bases between the germline ends. This CDR3 region has 10 residues. Germline values: CDR1 SQVTM, CDR2 ANQGSEA. CDR3 amino acids: CSVELDTQYF. CDR3 sequence (DNA): TGCAGCGTTGAGTTGGATACGCAGTATTTT.

This clonotype was counted between two and nine times. J is TRBJ1-4 and V is TRBV2; possible D gene TRBD1, 5 bases. This CDR3 has 14 amino acids. The germline V and J ends were trimmed by 7 bases and 8 bases, with 17 bases remaining between them. The germline V gene encodes CDR1 SNHLY and CDR2 FYNNEI. The CDR3 region has the DNA TGTGCCAGCATACCGGGACGCTTTCGGGAAAAACTGTTTTTT. Translated, it gives CASIPGRFREKLFF.

This clonotype was counted ten times or more. The chain has TRBV5-1 and TRBJ2-7; 10 nucleotides line up with TRBD2. Germline values: CDR1 SGHRS, CDR2 YFSETQ. The CDR3 is 15 residues long. J was trimmed by 2 bases and V by 4 bases; bases with no gene match: 6. The CDR3: CASSPGTSEAYEQYV. In DNA form, the CDR3 reads TGCGCCAGCAGCCCTGGGACTAGCGAGGCCTACGAGCAGTACGTC.